The TCR beta chain described here comes from a study of shared clonotypes between healthy human individuals. Germline lookup yields CDR1 SGHRS and CDR2 YFSETQ. Trimming shortened V by 4 bases and J by 5 bases, and 12 bases separated the two germline ends. There are 13 residues in the CDR3. Profiled with immunoSEQ multiplex PCR; TCRdb holds only in-frame clones, not every one. The data hold about 1.1 million clones, with roughly 80% observed a single time. This TCR derives from a man between 18 and 29 years old in good health. Some clones in this sample may be carry-over from other donors' samples. The specimen was memory CD4+ T cells from PBMCs. Subset given: CD45RA-negative fraction. The V call is TRBV5-1, the J call TRBJ1-1; possibly TRBD1 for D (5 bases). The CDR3 DNA reads as TGCGCCAGCAGCCCCCGGGGCCCTACTGAAGCTTTCTTT. It yields the protein CASSPRGPTEAFF.